The source of this TCR beta chain is a study of blood T cell repertoires in COVID-19 (TCRdb year 2020). About the study as a whole: The collaborator samples originated in the United States, Italy and Spain and spanned the acute and convalescent phases of COVID-19. The prospective study material was composed of cDNA or gDNA derived from T cells, B-cell-depleted T cells, or PBMCs. The dataset comprised deeply sampled blood TCRbeta repertoires from subjects exposed to, actively infected with, or recovered from COVID-19. The repertoires were released in a freely available public database intended as a resource for research on the immune response to SARS-CoV-2. The samples were drawn from two sources: the first 160 participants of the ongoing ImmuneRACE study, and 1,000 to 1,500 subjects contributed by 6 global collaborators. A de-identified subject ID, COVID-19 status, age in years and sex were almost always included in the sample metadata. Where HLA class I and class II types were available, the types were taken from metadata supplied by the sample provider, not from assay-based typing. General conclusions and limits of the study: The quantity of clinical and demographic metadata differed by source and by participant and was supplied without curation.

Collaborating institutions collected whole blood in K2EDTA tubes following their own protocols. For TCRbeta analysis, collaborator samples were shipped as frozen whole blood, as isolated PBMCs, or as DNA extracted from either sample type. The CDR3 numbers 20 residues from cysteine through phenylalanine. Left in the record is the CDR3 DNA by itself, 60 bases read in frame from the first base. CDR1 and CDR2 were assigned from the germline V gene as MGHRA and YSYEKL. Trimming removed 2 bases from V and 6 bases from J, leaving 28 bases between the germline ends. TCRbeta CDR3 regions were amplified from genomic DNA by means of the immunoSEQ Assay, a bias-controlled multiplex PCR. Under the source paper's analysis protocol: The number of nucleated cells in each sample was estimated by amplification of reference gene primers within the assay. To quantify the absolute abundance of each unique TCRbeta CDR3 rearrangement, sequence reads were collapsed and filtered. For each sample, productive Simpson clonality was calculated as the square root of Simpson's diversity index across productive rearrangements. The source is immuneACCESS, and TCRdb retained only in-frame sequences with V and J called. Part of the clones is not carried over; for the studies checked, unresolved V genes explain less than half of this, and the remainder is unexplained. The V and J calls and clone size come from that table; D and trimming were worked out from the DNA. The sample table holds approximately 110,000 clones, of which less than 75% were seen once. 0.7% to 1% of the sample goes to the ten largest clones.

Notes on this clone: There is no known antigen for this receptor. The record has no base qualities; no much larger clone is one base away.

The specimen sequenced was peripheral blood. The receptor chain draws on TRBV4-1 and TRBJ1-4, and possibly TRBD1, on 6 matching bases. The clonotype originates from a human donor with acute or convalescent COVID-19. The donor label of this sample is uncertain. The bases are TGCGCCAGCAGCCAAAACCCCCCGGACAGCTTACGAATGGGGCATGAAAAACTGTTTTTT. Its translation reads: CASSQNPPDSLRMGHEKLFF.